What follows are 2 T cell receptor beta chains derived from one specimen sequenced in a study of cytomegalovirus exposure and HLA in healthy donors. Use of 60 Vbeta and 13 Jbeta primers characterized the PCR. The repertoire was sequenced with immunoSEQ multiplex PCR; TCRdb's copy has only in-frame clones and lacks some. Its clone listing holds roughly 60,000 clones. What was sequenced was PBMCs. The origin of the receptors is a young woman in good health and CMV-seronegative.

The gene calls are TRBV6-1 and TRBJ1-5; 8 nucleotides match TRBD1. The CDR3 is 16 amino acids. The germline V gene has CDR1 MNHNS and CDR2 SASEGT. The V and J ends lost 5 bases and 3 bases, in that order; junction bases with no gene match: 9. The CDR3 is CASSQGQGLVNQPQHF. The CDR3 nucleotides read TGTGCCAGCAGTCAAGGACAGGGTTTGGTCAATCAGCCCCAGCATTTT.

The chain recombines TRBV11-3 with TRBJ2-3, with 8 bases lining up with TRBD2. The CDR3 covers 18 residues. Trimming cost V 6 bases and J 4 bases; bases outside gene matches: 18. Germline-derived CDR1 and CDR2 are SGHNT and YENEEA. CDR3 nucleotide sequence: TGTGCCAGCAGTTCAATAGCGGGGCGTTCTCCAGGAGCAGATACGCAGTATTTT. Translation: CASSSIAGRSPGADTQYF.